The following is a TCR beta chain sequence with its context. Its antigen remains unidentified. No clone much larger than this one lies a single base away; base qualities are absent. The germline V gene gives CDR1 as MNHEY and CDR2 as SVGAGI. Reading from cysteine to phenylalanine, the CDR3 counts 15 amino acids. Just CDR3 DNA is preserved here, 45 bases in frame from base 1. Trimming at the junction amounts to 6 bases on V and 8 bases on J, and the germline ends lie 19 bases apart. This sample was included in a study of cytomegalovirus exposure and HLA in healthy donors (dated by TCRdb to 2016 to 2017). Background on the whole study: An earlier analysis of roughly 500 of the donors reported under 300 Gb of sequence data and 117 million unique TCR beta sequences obtained from roughly 170 million T cells. Roughly 300 gigabases of sequencing data and 70 million to 85 million unique TCR sequences were included in an early release covering 550 to 650 HLA-typed donors. Of the roughly 430 genotyped donors, 65% to 90% fell in the genetic ancestry cluster associated with self-reported Caucasian donors. The study aimed to test whether cataloging public T cell receptors could reveal signatures of past pathogen exposure. The study profiled the T cell repertoires of hundreds of subjects by immunosequencing and related them to cytomegalovirus serostatus. Besides the first cohort of around 670 subjects, a separate validation cohort made up of 120 different subjects was used. High-throughput TCR immunosequencing, statistical association of individual TCRs with disease status, and machine learning were combined to predict cytomegalovirus infection status. A later analysis re-examined previously published TCR beta repertoires from about 700 donors and added high-resolution HLA genotyping to investigate patterns of TCR occurrence. In the later analysis, no new phenotypic data were used to find candidate immune exposures; instead, reliance was placed on TCR beta sequences and their occurrence across donors. An earlier analysis of 450 to 750 of the donors used high-throughput TCR beta sequencing to judge whether each TCR beta V gene segment behaved as functional or pseudogenic. Donor age, sex, ethnicity and CMV serostatus were compiled together with the repertoire data. A later genetic analysis used genome-wide SNP genotypes for about three fifths of the 666 donors, treating that subset as a discovery cohort. Every repertoire in the discovery cohort had been generated on one and the same sequencing platform. HLA typing covered class I and class II loci at four-digit resolution. The number of typed donors differed by locus: about 620-640 for A, B, C, DRB1 and DQB1; some 500 for DQA1; 606 for DPA1; and 400 to 480 for DPB1. Four or five DR-DQ haplotypes were treated as single units for association and clustering because of strong linkage in the cohort. On average, around 240,000 unique TCR beta nucleotide sequences were sequenced per donor among 398 genotyped donors of the cohort, with 15% to 20% of those sequences being non-productive. Broader findings and caveats from the paper: The earlier analysis of about 600 of the donors excluded some 16 rarely observed V segments, including chromosome 9 orphons, because counts were too low. A further reported finding was that TCR beta sequences accurately predicted the HLA-A and HLA-B alleles for most subjects in the first cohort. Compared with equally common non-associated chains, HLA-associated TCR beta chains in a later analysis were more clonally expanded and had lower generation probabilities. It was suggested by the authors that the approach could potentially be generalized to other disease states and immunological phenotypes. In a later analysis, several top co-occurrence clusters were reported to appear linked to parvovirus B19, influenza, CMV and Epstein-Barr virus. When HLA alleles, especially DR and DQ, strongly co-occurred, attributing TCR associations to individual alleles was difficult. The cohort was sequenced for TCR beta chains only, and without alpha or paired-chain data the features that could be detected were limited. Cytomegalovirus status was reported to be diagnosed by the classifier with high specificity and sensitivity in both the original and validation cohorts. Presence/absence analyses assumed roughly uniform sequencing depth across donors, an assumption that may not hold. A later genetic analysis reported fewer N-insertions in productive TCRs among donors in an Asian-associated ancestry cluster than the roughly 690-donor mean. In a later genetic analysis, a missense DCLRE1C variant was associated with V-gene and J-gene trimming of TCR beta chains, and the association was replicated in an independent cohort. Some IMGT-functional V segments, including TRBV6-2 and TRBV6-3, could not be distinguished by the 87-base-pair reads and were therefore excluded. In a later analysis, most CMV-associated TCR beta chains were found to appear HLA-restricted, with HLA associations seemingly driven largely by CMV exposure. In the study, around 150 TCR beta chains were listed as associated with cytomegalovirus. Across donors, most TCR sequences were observed very rarely, whereas some public TCRs were present in many individuals. In vitro tests confirmed that a few of the cytomegalovirus-associated TCR beta chains recognize cytomegalovirus antigens. In a later analysis, around 15,000 TCR beta sequences were associated with specific HLA alleles at a false discovery rate of 0.05. Broadly in line with IMGT annotations, most TCR beta V segments showed up in productive rearrangements about 87% or about 30% of the time in an earlier analysis of several hundred of the donors. The sequencing pipeline was judged likely to have produced a cluster of highly shared sequence variants as a technical artifact. For the cohort, immune exposure information was limited to CMV serostatus. Correlated functional status among segregating V segments might reflect linkage disequilibrium, but an unknown experimental factor could not be ruled out. Because HLA typing was unavailable for some donors at each locus, only the typed subset was used in association tests. A later analysis found that TCR association rates varied across HLA loci, with DRB1 alleles showing the most associated TCRs and HLA-C alleles the fewest.

The cohort comprised under 700 healthy bone marrow donors. Cohort members were all nominally healthy when sampled, although unrecorded immune exposures were likely present. The donor tested CMV seronegative and was one of the 352 seronegative cohort members. A peripheral blood sample was provided by each donor, and peripheral blood mononuclear cells were used for TCR beta sequencing. The Qiagen DNeasy Blood Extraction Kit was used to extract genomic DNA from the blood cell samples. Library creation used the immunoSEQ multiplex PCR assay. A mixture of 60 forward primers for TCR Vbeta segments and 13 reverse primers for TCR Jbeta segments was used in the multiplex PCR. A multiplex PCR assay on genomic DNA amplified the CDR3 region of rearranged TCR beta genes. The amplified TCR beta libraries were sequenced on the Illumina HiSeq System as 87-base-pair reads. Processing in the source paper ran as follows. A later analysis counted approximately 76 million unique TCR beta chains across the 550 to 700 repertoires, and roughly 9.9 million of these chains were shared by at least two donors. Raw reads were error-corrected and collapsed into unique sequences by a nearest-neighbor algorithm in which closely related sequences were merged to remove PCR and sequencing errors. To assign V, D and J gene segments, CDR3 sequences were aligned to IMGT reference sequences. For a sequence to be retained, at least a six-nucleotide match to both a V gene segment and a J gene segment was required. Rearrangements were called productive when the CDR3 lacked stop codons and stayed in frame with V and J; all others were non-productive. CDR3 was defined by IMGT convention, running from the second conserved V-encoded cysteine to the conserved J-encoded phenylalanine. The earlier analysis of about 500 of the donors excluded sequences that lacked an unambiguous match to a single V gene segment. An earlier analysis of approximately 590 of the donors classified V segments as functional when productive rearrangements were above 56.7% and as segregating when the standard deviation between donors was above 5%. To diagnose cytomegalovirus status from the catalog of TCR beta chain sequences, a statistical classification framework was built. In a later analysis, TCR nucleotide sequences were compared against IMGT/GENE-DB human TR gene sequences so that V and J genes could be assigned. Using the TCRdist pipeline, a later analysis assigned CDR3 sequences along with most-parsimonious VDJ recombination scenarios. In a later analysis, each TCR beta chain was defined by its CDR3 amino acid sequence together with its V-gene family, and reads without a unique V-gene family were excluded. To address suspected cross-contamination and a sequencing artifact, a later analysis removed roughly 640 highly shared, low-generation-probability nucleotide sequences. For each public chain, a later analysis derived a clonal expansion index from normalized ranks of inferred template counts within each repertoire. Generation probabilities in a later analysis came from a VDJ recombination model fitted to out-of-frame rearrangements, and those results were checked against IGoR. A later analysis scored TCR-TCR, TCR-HLA and TCR-CMV co-occurrence with hypergeometric tests, applying a repertoire-size bias correction to TCR pairs. To estimate false discovery rates, a later analysis permuted the HLA or CMV assignments 20 times. In a later analysis, co-occurring TCRs were grouped using DBSCAN, and TCRdist sequence similarity was added for clustering within HLA-allele-positive subsets. Repertoires with fewer than 30,000 or more than 120,000 public chains, plus five repertoires with anomalous nucleotide sharing, were excluded from co-occurrence clustering. TCRdb retrieved this table from immuneACCESS and kept in-frame rearrangements only. Not all clones are present; in checked studies, unresolved V genes account for under half, and no reason is known for the remainder. V, J and clone size are taken as reported in that table, and D and trimming were inferred from the DNA itself. The sample profile shows around 180,000 clones; over 80% of them were found once. Of the sample, roughly 1.2% falls within the top ten clones.

The clonotype was recovered from a boy younger than 10 in good health and CMV-seronegative. The specimen was PBMCs. Recombination connected TRBV6-5 to TRBJ1-4, with the D gene uncertain. CDR3 protein: CASSSGMGSAEKLFF. The DNA sequence is TGTGCCAGCAGCTCGGGAATGGGGTCTGCGGAAAAACTGTTTTTT.